The source of this T cell receptor (beta chain) is a study of cytomegalovirus exposure and HLA in healthy donors. Study-level background: The 90 to 150 validation repertoires, a later analysis reported, used the same platform as the approximately 630 first-cohort repertoires. Study-level results: Reported results showed that the classifier diagnosed cytomegalovirus status with high specificity and sensitivity.

The method was immunoSEQ multiplex PCR; TCRdb's version includes in-frame clones alone and lacks a portion of them. The table includes about 130,000 clones, about 90% detected once. The germline V gene has CDR1 SQVTM and CDR2 ANQGSEA. There are 13 residues in the CDR3. V was pared by 7 bases and J by 4 bases, with 15 bases between. Concerning this clone: The antigen remains unidentified.

The donors were members of the validation cohort comprising approximately 110 subjects, separate from the roughly 730-subject first cohort. The TCR originated in a man between 25 and 39 years old in good health and CMV-seronegative. The V call is TRBV29-1, the J call TRBJ2-3; D may be TRBD1 (6 bases). Sequenced sample: PBMCs. CDR3 bases: TGCAGCGCCGACAGGACGCTAGCAGATACGCAGTATTTT. Its translation is CSADRTLADTQYF.